This T cell receptor beta chain came from a study of Graves' ophthalmopathy and Graves' hyperthyroidism. Whole-study context: Pretreatment peripheral blood was obtained at initial diagnosis.

V lost 5 bases to trimming and J lost 2 bases, with 12 bases between them. In germline, CDR1 is SGHAT, CDR2 FQNNGV. The CDR3 is 14 residues long. This clonotype was observed at least ten times. Investigators amplified TCR beta CDR3 regions from RNA transcripts. An initial RT-PCR round employing HTBI primers preceded a second-round multiplex PCR. TCRdb re-analysed the multiplex PCR reads in MiXCR, keeping a single row per CDR3 protein. The profile shows about 740,000 distinct CDR3 sequences, roughly 41% of them singletons. The chain is built from TRBV11-2 and TRBJ1-2; the D is unclear. The sequencing input was peripheral blood. The clonotype comes from an adult man with Graves' ophthalmopathy. The CDR3 nucleotides read TGTGCCAGCAGCCCCGGACCGGCCAACTATGGCTACACCTTC. Translating it yields CASSPGPANYGYTF.